The 32 T cell receptor beta chains below all came from one sample that was sequenced in a study of blood T cell repertoires in COVID-19. Some clones are missing from TCRdb's copy, which holds only in-frame ones; the method was immunoSEQ multiplex PCR. The sample lists around 89,000 clones, about 78% seen once, with 13% to 15% in the top ten. Material: peripheral blood. These receptor sequences come from a woman aged 80 or over with acute or convalescent COVID-19.

The CDR3 is CASSSWGQATNEKLFF. The DNA for the CDR3 is TGTGCCAGCAGCTCTTGGGGACAGGCAACTAATGAAAAACTGTTTTTT. This chain links TRBV5-6 with TRBJ1-4; 8 nucleotides line up with TRBD1. The CDR3 is 16 residues long. The J segment lost 0 bases and the V segment lost 3 bases, leaving 4 bases of the junction unmatched. In germline, CDR1 is SGHDT, CDR2 YYEEEE.

The chain carries TRBV5-4 and TRBJ2-4; 11 nucleotides line up with TRBD2. After removal of 2 bases from V and 15 bases from J, the junction contained 7 bases not matched to a gene. The V gene's germline CDR1 is SGHNT and CDR2 YYREEE (reference sequence). CDR3 length: 13 residues. CDR3 sequence reads: CASSFLAGGPRYF. CDR3 bases: TGTGCCAGCAGCTTCCTAGCGGGGGGCCCCCGGTACTTC.

The chain links TRBV6-2 or TRBV6-3 to TRBJ1-5, with TRBD1 identical over 8 bases. Germline V gives CDR1 MNHEY, CDR2 SVGEGT. Trimming cost V 4 bases and J 2 bases; bases outside gene matches: 4. The CDR3 runs to 15 residues. The CDR3 loop reads CASSFLTGGNQPQHF. In nucleotides, the CDR3 is TGTGCCAGCAGTTTCCTGACAGGGGGCAATCAGCCCCAGCATTTT.

Concerning this clone itself: The junction shows a germline mismatch at one end, possibly a read error. The chain joins TRBV19 to TRBJ2-2; D is possibly TRBD2 (6 bases). Germline loops: CDR1 LNHDA, CDR2 SQIVND (reference sequence). The CDR3 has 15 residues. CDR3 residues: CASSVSGGFTGELFF. CDR3 DNA sequence: TGTGCTAGTAGTGTATCCGGAGGGTTCACCGGGGAGCTGTTTTTT.

CDR3 in DNA: TGTGCCAGCAGCACCCCGGGACTAGCGGAAGATACGCAGTATTTT. Its protein product is CASSTPGLAEDTQYF. V usage is TRBV7-6 and J usage is TRBJ2-3, with 11 bases that match TRBD2. V lost 5 bases, J lost 5 bases, and 6 bases stayed unmatched. The CDR3 runs to 15 residues. Looked up from germline, CDR1 is SGHVS and CDR2 is FNYEAQ.

The chain links TRBV12-3 or TRBV12-4 to TRBJ2-7, with unresolved D. This CDR3 is 12 amino acids long. The ends were cut back, 6 bases at V and 1 base at J, with 7 bases in the middle. The CDR3 is CASSRLSYEQYF. The CDR3 DNA reads TGTGCCAGCAGCCGGTTGTCCTACGAGCAGTACTTC.

This clone was seen a few times. The rearrangement joins TRBV5-1 to TRBJ2-7; the match to TRBD1 covers 9 bases. CDR3 length: 14 amino acids. V dropped 0 bases and J dropped 3; count of bases not matched to a gene: 1. Germline V lookup: CDR1 SGHRS, CDR2 YFSETQ. CDR3 sequence (DNA): TGCGCCAGCAGCTTGGGGACAGGGGTCTACGAGCAGTACTTC. Protein product: CASSLGTGVYEQYF. Full variable domain (outside the CDR3, taken from reference TRBV5-1 and TRBJ2-7): KAGVTQTPRYLIKTRGQQVTLSCSPISGHRSVSWYQQTPGQGLQFLFEYFSETQRNKGNFPGRFSGRQFSNSRSEMNVSTLELGDSALYLCASSLGTGVYEQYFGPGTRLTVT.

V gene TRBV5-4 combines with J gene TRBJ2-5; weak D call: TRBD2 (6 bases). Germline V gene lookup returns CDR1 SGHNT and CDR2 YYREEE (reference sequence). Trimming cost V 0 bases and J 5 bases, with 14 bases left between them. This CDR3 is 15 amino acids long. CDR3 nucleotides: TGTGCCAGCAGCTTGGCGGCGGGGATGGGTGAGACCCAGTACTTC. Translation gives CASSLAAGMGETQYF.

Judged by abundance, this clone is medium-sized. V is TRBV9 and J is TRBJ2-3, with unresolved D. Germline CDR1 SGDLS, CDR2 YYNGEE. The CDR3 is made up of 12 amino acids. V lost 4 bases, J lost 5 bases, and 8 bases lay in between. Here the CDR3 reads CASSSLGDTQYF. CDR3 in DNA: TGTGCCAGCAGCAGCCTAGGAGATACGCAGTATTTT.

The chain has TRBV3-1 (or the pseudogene TRBV3-2) and TRBJ1-1, with a tentative D call TRBD1 (6 bases). V lost 1 base to trimming and J lost 3 bases, with 15 bases between them. Per germline, CDR1 LGHDT and CDR2 YNNKEL (reference sequence). The CDR3 is 16 residues long. The DNA of the CDR3 is TGTGCCAGCAGCCAAGCCCTACAGGGATTACACACTGAAGCTTTCTTT. The encoded protein is CASSQALQGLHTEAFF.

The chain couples TRBV29-1 to TRBJ2-7; D gene unclear. There are 13 residues in the CDR3. Deletions cut 8 bases from V and 6 bases from J, with 20 bases between. CDR1 is SQVTM and CDR2 is ANQGSEA in the germline V gene. This chain's CDR3 is CSPTRWAPPEQYF. CDR3 in DNA: TGCAGCCCGACCCGGTGGGCACCCCCCGAGCAGTACTTC.

The rearrangement links TRBV5-1 to TRBJ2-2; the match to TRBD1 covers 9 bases. The CDR3 has 16 residues. The J segment lost 3 bases and the V segment lost 6 bases, leaving 9 bases of the junction unmatched. Germline V gene sequence: CDR1 SGHRS, CDR2 YFSETQ. The CDR3 protein is CASIRGTGPHTGELFF. CDR3 bases: TGCGCCAGCATACGAGGGACAGGGCCCCACACCGGGGAGCTGTTTTTT.

This sequence joins TRBV1 and TRBJ2-2; the table gives TRBD1 as D, unverified against the DNA. TRBV1 is classified as a pseudogene. The CDR3 length is 15 residues. Here the CDR3 reads CTSSPRDTGTGELFF. The CDR3 DNA is TGCACCAGCAGCCCCCGGGACACCGGAACCGGGGAGCTGTTTTTT.

The chain has TRBV5-5 and TRBJ1-3; 8 nucleotides align to TRBD1. The CDR3 has 17 residues. Germline CDR1 is SGHKS and CDR2 is YYEKEE (reference sequence). V lost 4 bases to trimming and J lost 0 bases; unmatched junction nucleotides: 9. CDR3 residues: CASSHGQGALSGNTIYF. The CDR3 DNA reads as TGTGCCAGCAGCCATGGACAGGGAGCCCTCTCTGGAAACACCATATATTTT.

The chain employs TRBV30 and TRBJ1-3; 7 bases align to TRBD1. This CDR3 has 15 residues. The V gene end was trimmed by 3 bases and the J gene end by 0 bases; junction bases not matched to a gene: 5. The germline gives CDR1 GTSNPN, CDR2 SVGIG (reference sequence). CDR3 loop: CAWRTGFFSGNTIYF. The CDR3 DNA reads as TGTGCCTGGAGGACAGGGTTTTTCTCTGGAAACACCATATATTTT. The full variable domain, its missing parts supplied by reference TRBV30 and TRBJ1-3, is SQTIHQWPATLVQPVGSPLSLECTVEGTSNPNLYWYRQAAGRGLQLLFYSVGIGQISSEVPQNLSASRPQDRQFILSSKKLLLSDSGFYLCAWRTGFFSGNTIYFGEGSWLTVV.

This clone was observed a single time. This chain links TRBV6-6 with TRBJ2-1; no definite D call. The V and J ends lost 5 bases and 10 bases respectively, with 12 bases between them. The germline V gene encodes CDR1 MNHNY and CDR2 SVGAGI (reference sequence). This CDR3 contains 12 residues. The CDR3 bases are TGTGCCAGCAGTGATCCACAGAGAGAGCAGTTCTTC. Translation: CASSDPQREQFF.

A single count supports this clone. This chain connects TRBV12-5 to TRBJ1-2; 7 bases are a match to TRBD1. The CDR3 is 14 amino acids. Germline lookup yields CDR1 LGHNT and CDR2 FRNRAP. The CDR3 sequence: CAMPEGQANYGYTF. Written as DNA, the CDR3 is TGTGCCATGCCCGAAGGACAGGCTAACTATGGCTACACCTTC.

Here the CDR3 reads CASRGSGTYEQYF. As DNA, the CDR3 is TGCGCCAGTCGGGGGAGCGGGACCTACGAGCAGTACTTC. This chain uses TRBV4-1 with TRBJ2-7; 7 positions agree with TRBD2. The CDR3 is made up of 13 amino acids. Germline V gives CDR1 MGHRA, CDR2 YSYEKL. V trimming: 9 bases; J trimming: 2 bases; junction bases outside the gene matches: 7.

In the case of this clone: Its ends do not fully match the called genes, so a read error is possible. The V and J genes are TRBV7-2 and TRBJ1-1, with TRBD1 identical over 8 bases. Per the germline V gene, CDR1 is SGHTA and CDR2 is FQGNSA. This CDR3 contains 15 residues. The CDR3 region is CASSVRYRGNAEAFF. As DNA, the CDR3 is TGTGCCAGCAGCGTCCGTTACAGGGGGAACGCTGAAGCTTTCTTT.

The gene calls are TRBV5-5 and TRBJ2-3; 10 bases map to TRBD2. This CDR3 is 16 amino acids long. The germline gives CDR1 SGHKS, CDR2 YYEKEE (reference sequence). The V segment lost 3 bases and the J segment 4 bases; nucleotides outside the gene matches: 8. CDR3 sequence (DNA): TGTGCCAGCAGCTCCCTTAGCGGGGGGCGGGCAGATACGCAGTATTTT. Translation gives CASSSLSGGRADTQYF.

The chain uses TRBV28 and TRBJ2-4, with TRBD1 as a possible D gene (7 bases). CDR1 is MDHEN, CDR2 SYDVKM, per germline. This CDR3 contains 17 residues. Trimming pared 1 base from V and 0 bases from J, leaving 13 bases between. The CDR3, as DNA: TGTGCCAGCAGTTTATACCGACAGGGACTAGCCAAAAACATTCAGTACTTC. Translated: CASSLYRQGLAKNIQYF. The full variable domain, with the rest looked up from reference TRBV28 and TRBJ2-4, is DVKVTQSSRYLVKRTGEKVFLECVQDMDHENMFWYRQDPGLGLRLIYFSYDVKMKEKGDIPEGYSVSREKKERFSLILESASTNQTSMYLCASSLYRQGLAKNIQYFGAGTRLSVL.

The gene calls are TRBV7-2 and TRBJ1-2; TRBD1 aligns across 9 bases. There are 16 residues in the CDR3. Trimming removed 5 bases from V and 5 bases from J; junction bases left unmatched: 12. Germline V gene sequence: CDR1 SGHTA, CDR2 FQGNSA. The CDR3 region has the DNA TGTGCCAGCAGCCTAGATTTGGGACAGGGAGGGTATGGCTACACCTTC. It is translated as CASSLDLGQGGYGYTF.

In its sample, this clone was seen once. The rearrangement uses TRBV5-8 and TRBJ2-7; possibly TRBD1 for D (6 bases). Trimming shortened V by 0 bases and J by 4 bases, and 17 bases separated the two germline ends. The CDR3 runs to 16 residues. Germline CDR1 is SGHTS and CDR2 is YDEGEE. CDR3 amino acids: CASSLGDGQGGYEQYF. In nucleotides, the CDR3 is TGTGCCAGCAGCTTGGGCGACGGTCAAGGGGGTTACGAGCAGTACTTC. Complete variable domain (other parts from reference TRBV5-8 and TRBJ2-7): EAGVTQSPTHLIKTRGQQATLRCSPISGHTSVYWYQQALGLGLQFLLWYDEGEERNRGNFPPRFSGRQFPNYSSELNVNALELEDSALYLCASSLGDGQGGYEQYFGPGTRLTVT.

The chain recombines TRBV6-5 with TRBJ2-5; 10 bases align to TRBD2. The V and J ends lost 6 bases and 5 bases, in that order; junction bases with no gene match: 6. The CDR3 sequence is 14 residues long. CDR1 MNHEY and CDR2 SVGAGI come from the germline V gene. CDR3 DNA: TGTGCCAGCAGCCAGGGGACTAGCGCGGAGACCCAGTACTTC. This encodes CASSQGTSAETQYF.

A few counts support this clone. The V call is TRBV11-2, the J call TRBJ2-5; TRBD1 agrees at 7 bases. The CDR3 consists of 14 residues. Germline values: CDR1 SGHAT, CDR2 FQNNGV. V was pared by 2 bases and J by 4 bases, with 4 bases of the junction left unmatched. The CDR3 DNA follows: TGTGCCAGCAGCTTAAAGAGACAGGGAGAGACCCAGTACTTC. This encodes CASSLKRQGETQYF.

The chain combines TRBV28 with TRBJ1-1; a weak D match, TRBD1 (5 bases). Germline values: CDR1 MDHEN, CDR2 SYDVKM. V lost 3 bases to trimming and J lost 3 bases, with 14 bases between them. The CDR3 has 15 amino acids. The DNA of the CDR3 is TGTGCCAGCAGTTTTTCAGCAGGGTCGGACACTGAAGCTTTCTTT. Translated, it gives CASSFSAGSDTEAFF.

This clone was seen a few times. The same CDR3 is also encoded by other DNA sequences in this sample. The chain couples TRBV18 to TRBJ1-5, with 7 bases lining up with TRBD1. CDR3 size: 14 residues. V lost 5 bases, J lost 0 bases, and 1 base stayed unmatched. CDR1 and CDR2 (germline): KGHSH, LQKENI. The CDR3 DNA reads TGTGCCAGCTCAGACAGGGATAGCAATCAGCCCCAGCATTTT. This sequence encodes CASSDRDSNQPQHF.

This clone was recorded only once. The chain recombines TRBV30 with TRBJ2-5; tentatively, D is TRBD2 (5 bases). The CDR3 has 13 amino acids. Germline loops: CDR1 GTSNPN, CDR2 SVGIG (reference sequence). Trimming removed 1 base from V and 4 bases from J, with 10 bases in between. The CDR3 spells CAWSGGDGETQYF. In nucleotides, the CDR3 is TGTGCCTGGAGTGGGGGAGATGGAGAGACCCAGTACTTC.

In DNA form, the CDR3 reads TGTGCTAGTGGTTCGGGTGGCACTGAAGCTTTCTTT. Amino acid sequence: CASGSGGTEAFF. This chain links TRBV12-5 with TRBJ1-1; D not resolved. The CDR3 sequence is 12 residues long. Germline CDR1 is LGHNT and CDR2 is FRNRAP. V was trimmed by 4 bases and J by 4 bases, leaving 7 bases between them.

This clone is a singleton in its sample. The V call is TRBV9, the J call TRBJ1-6; TRBD1 matches 7 bases. V lost 4 bases and J lost 4; bases outside the gene matches: 8. Germline loops: CDR1 SGDLS, CDR2 YYNGEE. The length of the CDR3 is 16 residues. This chain's CDR3 is CASSPGTAIYNSPLHF. DNA for the CDR3: TGTGCCAGCAGCCCTGGGACAGCTATTTATAATTCACCCCTCCACTTT.

The CDR3 reads CASSQDDGDINSPLHF. The CDR3 coding sequence is TGCGCCAGCAGCCAAGATGACGGGGATATAAATTCACCCCTCCACTTT. The chain uses TRBV4-1 and TRBJ1-6, with no clear D. Trimming stripped 0 bases from V and 7 bases from J, with 13 bases between. Germline lookup yields CDR1 MGHRA and CDR2 YSYEKL. This CDR3 contains 16 residues.

The chain employs TRBV7-2 and TRBJ2-7; D may be TRBD2 (5 bases). Germline V gene sequence: CDR1 SGHTA, CDR2 FQGNSA. The CDR3 is 13 residues long. V lost 5 bases, J lost 2 bases, and 10 bases lay in between. CDR3 sequence (DNA): TGTGCCAGCAGCCTGGTTAGCGCCTACGAGCAGTACTTC. Its translation is CASSLVSAYEQYF.